A single sample is the source of the 23 T cell receptor beta chains below, sequenced in a study of T-cell reconstitution after alpha-beta-depleted transplantation in children. Unique molecular identifiers featured in how the TCRbeta library was prepared. One entry per CDR3 protein results from TCRdb running MiXCR on the PCR reads. Of 95,000 to 120,000 distinct CDR3 sequences detected, 6.4% appear once; the ten largest clones hold around 23%. Sequencing was performed on PBMCs, mostly from graft donor cells, taken 360 days after TCRalphabeta/CD19-depleted stem cell transplant. These receptors were obtained from a male patient aged 2 to 9 who had a stem cell transplant for acute lymphoblastic leukemia, so the T cells may come from the graft donor.

This clonotype appeared a few times. The gene calls are TRBV4-3 and TRBJ1-1, with D possibly being TRBD1 (5 bases). Germline loops: CDR1 LGHNA, CDR2 YSLEER. This CDR3 contains 13 residues. V lost 0 bases, J lost 4 bases, and 6 bases lay in between. The DNA for the CDR3 is TGCGCCAGCAGCCAAGATACAGGCACTGAAGCTTTCTTT. It yields the protein CASSQDTGTEAFF.

The chain employs TRBV12-3 or TRBV12-4 and TRBJ1-4, with 7 nucleotides matching TRBD1. Unmatched junction bases numbered 9, after V lost 4 bases and J lost 4 bases. This CDR3 comprises 16 residues. The CDR3 nucleotides are TGTGCCAGCAGTTCTATGACAGGGATTTATAATGAAAAACTGTTTTTT. Translation: CASSSMTGIYNEKLFF.

This clonotype was seen only a few times. This sequence joins TRBV5-1 and TRBJ1-1; D possibly corresponds to TRBD1 (6 bases). The ends were cut back, 0 bases at V and 3 bases at J, with 12 bases in the middle. This CDR3 region has 15 residues. CDR1 is SGHRS, CDR2 YFSETQ, per germline. CDR3 sequence: CASSLVVGADTEAFF. The CDR3 region has the DNA TGCGCCAGCAGCTTGGTAGTGGGGGCGGACACTGAAGCTTTCTTT.

The chain couples TRBV24-1 to TRBJ2-3, with a possible D match to TRBD2 (6 bases). Trimming took off 2 bases at V and 1 base at J, with 9 bases between the two ends. CDR1 and CDR2 from the germline V gene are KGHDR and SFDVKD. This CDR3 has 15 amino acids. The CDR3 region is CATSDSGLGTDTQYF. Written as DNA, the CDR3 is TGTGCCACCAGTGATTCGGGACTCGGCACAGATACGCAGTATTTT.

Ten or more counts support this clonotype. The chain combines TRBV20-1 with TRBJ2-7, with D unclear. The CDR3 has 13 residues. Germline V CDR1 and CDR2: DFQATT, SNEGSKA (reference sequence). V was cut by 1 base and J by 0 bases, with 7 bases left in between. Here the CDR3 reads CSARVRNSYEQYF. The CDR3 DNA follows: TGCAGTGCTAGAGTGCGGAACTCCTACGAGCAGTACTTC.

In its sample, this clonotype was seen a few times. The rearrangement links TRBV27 to TRBJ2-3, with 8 bases that match TRBD2. V lost 5 bases to trimming and J lost 2 bases; unmatched junction nucleotides: 9. The germline gives CDR1 MNHEY, CDR2 SMNVEV (reference sequence). CDR3 length: 16 residues. CDR3 sequence reads: CASSVAGGGLTDTQYF. The CDR3 DNA reads TGTGCCAGCAGTGTCGCCGGGGGGGGGCTCACAGATACGCAGTATTTT.

This clonotype was seen repeatedly, ten times or more. The chain recombines TRBV13 with TRBJ2-3; D is undetermined. V was trimmed by 5 bases and J by 2 bases, leaving 5 bases between them. Germline loops: CDR1 PRHDT, CDR2 FYEKMQ (reference sequence). The CDR3 consists of 12 residues. CDR3 protein: CASSPTTDTQYF. In nucleotides, the CDR3 is TGTGCCAGCAGCCCCACCACAGATACGCAGTATTTT.

The sample holds many counts of this clonotype. This chain joins TRBV6-2 or TRBV6-3 and TRBJ2-2; possibly TRBD2 for D (5 bases). Germline V CDR1 and CDR2: MNHEY, SVGEGT. Trimming took 8 bases from V and 6 from J, leaving 10 bases between them. The CDR3 totals 12 residues. CDR3 sequence (DNA): TGTGCCAGCGGACTCTTCCCCGGGGAGCTGTTTTTT. It encodes CASGLFPGELFF.

This clonotype occurred many times. The chain recombines TRBV7-9 with TRBJ2-1; D is ambiguous. Per the germline V gene, CDR1 is SEHNR and CDR2 is FQNEAQ (reference sequence). The V gene lost 3 bases and the J gene lost 5 bases, with 11 bases spanning the gap. The CDR3 contains 14 residues. In nucleotides, the CDR3 is TGTGCCAGCAGCTTGAGTACTAACAACAATGAGCAGTTCTTC. Protein sequence: CASSLSTNNNEQFF. Based on the CDR3 plus reference TRBV7-9 and TRBJ2-1, the full variable domain is DTGVSQNPRHKITKRGQNVTFRCDPISEHNRLYWYRQTLGQGPEFLTYFQNEAQLEKSRLLSDRFSAERPKGSFSTLEIQRTEQGDSAMYLCASSLSTNNNEQFFGPGTRLTVL.

In this sample, this clonotype turned up many times. The gene calls are TRBV28 and TRBJ2-2; D unresolved. The V gene lost 6 bases and the J gene lost 3 bases, with 8 bases spanning the gap. CDR1 MDHEN and CDR2 SYDVKM come from the germline V gene. The CDR3 runs to 13 residues. Here the CDR3 reads CASRPTYTGELFF. DNA for the CDR3: TGTGCCAGCAGGCCGACGTACACCGGGGAGCTGTTTTTT.

This clonotype was observed at least ten times. This chain uses TRBV5-5 with TRBJ2-7, with D possibly TRBD2 on 5 matching bases. The germline V and J ends were trimmed by 2 bases and 7 bases, with 13 bases remaining between them. CDR1 and CDR2 from the germline V gene are SGHKS and YYEKEE (reference sequence). The CDR3 totals 13 residues. CDR3 sequence reads: CASSFFAGGEQYF. CDR3 in DNA: TGTGCCAGCAGCTTCTTCGCCGGCGGGGAGCAGTACTTC.

This clonotype was detected a few times. The chain has TRBV3-1 and TRBJ2-5; 13 nucleotides line up with TRBD2. The junction had 1 base not matched to a gene; V was cut back by 3 bases and J by 3 bases. Germline CDR1 and CDR2: LGHDT and YNNKEL (reference sequence). CDR3 length equals 15 residues. The CDR3 sequence is CASSHGLAGEETQYF. CDR3 nucleotide sequence: TGTGCCAGCAGCCACGGACTAGCGGGAGAAGAGACCCAGTACTTC.

In this sample, this clonotype turned up many times. V usage is TRBV7-6 and J usage is TRBJ2-1; unclear D gene. Germline CDR1 reads SGHVS; CDR2 reads FNYEAQ. V lost 2 bases and J lost 9, with 11 bases in between. The CDR3 loop spans 13 amino acids. Here the CDR3 DNA reads TGTGCCAGCAGCTTAAGCGAGCCGGGTGAGCAGTTCTTC. This translates into CASSLSEPGEQFF.

This clonotype was found a few times. The genes are TRBV19 and TRBJ1-2, with 7 bases identical to TRBD1. The CDR3 contains 14 residues. The trim removed 6 bases at V and 1 base at J, leaving 5 bases unmatched. Per germline, CDR1 LNHDA and CDR2 SQIVND (reference sequence). The CDR3 sequence is CASSADRDNYGYTF. In nucleotides, the CDR3 is TGTGCCAGTAGCGCCGACAGGGATAACTATGGCTACACCTTC.

This clonotype was found a few times. This chain connects TRBV4-3 to TRBJ2-1; D possibly corresponds to TRBD2 (6 bases). There are 15 residues in the CDR3. CDR1 and CDR2 from the germline V gene are LGHNA and YSLEER. V gave up 1 base and J gave up 4 bases, with 11 bases separating them. The CDR3 sequence: CASSQVSGFYNEQFF. Written as DNA, the CDR3 is TGCGCCAGCAGCCAAGTTAGCGGATTTTACAATGAGCAGTTCTTC.

The chain recombines TRBV6-1 with TRBJ2-7, with D hard to call. This CDR3 is built from 15 residues. Germline assignment: CDR1 MNHNS and CDR2 SASEGT. V was cut by 3 bases and J by 4 bases, with 16 bases left in between. Written as DNA, the CDR3 is TGTGCCAGCAGTGAGTTGGCAGGCCTTAGGTACGAGCAGTACTTC. As protein: CASSELAGLRYEQYF.

This clonotype was seen ten or more times. The chain combines TRBV4-1 with TRBJ2-3; D tentatively fits TRBD1 or TRBD2 (5 bases each). Germline assignment: CDR1 MGHRA and CDR2 YSYEKL. The V and J ends lost 6 bases and 4 bases respectively, with 14 bases between them. CDR3 length equals 14 residues. This CDR3 reads CASRPGPNADTQYF. CDR3 coding DNA: TGCGCCAGCAGGCCGGGGCCCAACGCAGATACGCAGTATTTT.

In this sample, this clonotype turned up many times. V usage is TRBV27 and J usage is TRBJ2-3; maybe TRBD1 (5 bases). This CDR3 is built from 12 residues. The V and J ends lost 6 bases and 4 bases respectively, with 8 bases between them. Looked up from germline, CDR1 is MNHEY and CDR2 is SMNVEV (reference sequence). CDR3 nucleotide sequence: TGTGCCAGCAGCGACAGTCCAGATACGCAGTATTTT. Translated: CASSDSPDTQYF.

J is TRBJ2-7 and V is TRBV7-8, with D hard to call. V lost 1 base and J 7 bases, leaving 14 bases between the germline ends. Germline V lookup: CDR1 SGHVS, CDR2 FQNEAQ. This CDR3 has 14 amino acids. The CDR3 reads CASSLDPAGWEQYF. The CDR3, as DNA: TGTGCCAGCAGCTTAGATCCAGCAGGCTGGGAGCAGTACTTC.

This clonotype was seen ten or more times. The CDR3 coding sequence is TGTGCCAGCAGAGTCAGAGATACGCAGTATTTT. Protein sequence: CASRVRDTQYF. The chain recombines TRBV2 with TRBJ2-3; D not certain. The V and J ends lost 6 bases and 5 bases respectively, with 6 bases between them. Looked up from germline, CDR1 is SNHLY and CDR2 is FYNNEI. CDR3 length equals 11 residues.

Ten or more counts support this clonotype. The chain employs TRBV9 and TRBJ1-1; 7 bases map to TRBD1. With V trimmed by 0 bases and J by 2 bases, 7 bases remained unmatched. Germline CDR1 reads SGDLS; CDR2 reads YYNGEE. The CDR3 runs 16 residues. DNA of the CDR3: TGTGCCAGCAGCGTAGGTGCCGACAGGGCTAACACTGAAGCTTTCTTT. Its protein product is CASSVGADRANTEAFF. Full variable domain (remainder filled in from reference TRBV9 and TRBJ1-1): DSGVTQTPKHLITATGQRVTLRCSPRSGDLSVYWYQQSLDQGLQFLIQYYNGEERAKGNILERFSAQQFPDLHSELNLSSLELGDSALYFCASSVGADRANTEAFFGQGTRLTVV.

J is TRBJ1-2 and V is TRBV4-3; D not certain. The CDR3 length is 14 residues. Germline V CDR1 and CDR2: LGHNA, YSLEER. V shed 1 base and J shed 7 bases, with 13 bases lying between them. The DNA of the CDR3 is TGCGCCAGCAGCCAAGTTGAGGGCTCGAGTGGCTACACCTTC. Its translation is CASSQVEGSSGYTF.

V is TRBV27 and J is TRBJ2-7; a weak D match, TRBD2 (6 bases). The CDR3 contains 15 residues. Germline V gene data show CDR1 as MNHEY and CDR2 as SMNVEV (reference sequence). V was clipped by 2 bases and J by 4 bases, with 15 bases between them. DNA of the CDR3: TGTGCCAGCAGTTTAACTAGCAGACTAACATACGAGCAGTACTTC. Translating it yields CASSLTSRLTYEQYF.